The T cell receptor (beta chain) described here comes from a study of cytomegalovirus exposure and HLA in healthy donors. Primers: 60 Vbeta forward and 13 Jbeta reverse. Assay used: immunoSEQ multiplex PCR; TCRdb lists only in-frame clones, some missing. The profile shows 200,000 to 250,000 clones, about 78% of them singletons. The germline V gene has CDR1 SGHTA and CDR2 FQGTGA. V was pared by 2 bases and J by 2 bases, with 9 bases of the junction left unmatched. This CDR3 has 16 residues. The V call is TRBV7-3, the J call TRBJ2-7; 7 bases line up with TRBD2. Sequencing input: PBMCs. This TCR derives from a male donor in good health and CMV-seronegative. The CDR3 region is CASSLGPSGQTYEQYF. The CDR3 DNA is TGTGCCAGCAGCTTAGGTCCTAGCGGCCAAACCTACGAGCAGTACTTC.